The 14 T cell receptor beta chains reported below all come from one sample, sequenced in a study of blood T cell repertoires in COVID-19. Data came from immunoSEQ multiplex PCR; TCRdb stores just in-frame clones and leaves some out. The data show 81,000 or so clones, with approximately 91% seen just once and 12% held by the top ten. The sample was peripheral blood. These receptors all stem from a man in his sixties or seventies with active or convalescent COVID-19.

The chain is built from TRBV4-1 and TRBJ1-6, with no clear D. This CDR3 region has 15 residues. Trimming took off 2 bases at V and 0 bases at J, with 5 bases between the two ends. Germline CDR1 is MGHRA and CDR2 is YSYEKL. The CDR3 DNA follows: TGCGCCAGCAGCCAAACGGTCTCCTATAATTCACCCCTCCACTTT. Its protein is CASSQTVSYNSPLHF.

The chain joins TRBV12-3 or TRBV12-4 to TRBJ1-2; D call uncertain. The CDR3 covers 13 residues. Trimming cost V 10 bases and J 0 bases, with 12 bases left between them. The CDR3 bases are TGTGCCACCATACGCGGGGCTAACTATGGCTACACCTTC. Translated, it gives CATIRGANYGYTF.

This clone was detected only once. The chain combines TRBV30 with TRBJ1-5, with a weak D call TRBD1 (5 bases). This CDR3 is 13 amino acids long. Trimming left V 2 bases short and J 12 bases short, with 17 bases between. Germline CDR1 is GTSNPN and CDR2 is SVGIG (reference sequence). The chain's CDR3 is CAWSMIGGEIQHF. CDR3 in DNA: TGTGCCTGGAGTATGATTGGAGGGGAGATCCAGCATTTT.

This chain joins TRBV7-2 and TRBJ2-5; 10 bases are shared with TRBD2. The CDR3 length is 16 residues. J gave up 5 bases and V 5 bases, and 11 bases lay outside the gene matches. In germline, CDR1 is SGHTA, CDR2 FQGNSA. CDR3 nucleotides: TGTGCCAGCAGCCCGCGGACAGCGGGGGGGCGGGAGACCCAGTACTTC. As protein: CASSPRTAGGRETQYF.

The chain recombines TRBV27 with TRBJ2-1; D is unclear. Germline CDR1 MNHEY, CDR2 SMNVEV (reference sequence). CDR3 length equals 14 residues. V lost 7 bases and J lost 8, with 18 bases in between. The CDR3 DNA reads as TGTGCCAGCACCCTTTCTGGGCCGGTCGATGAGCAGTTCTTC. It translates to CASTLSGPVDEQFF.

This sequence joins TRBV7-2 and TRBJ1-5, with a tentative D call TRBD1 (5 bases). V lost 2 bases and J 1 base, leaving 15 bases between the germline ends. Germline lookup yields CDR1 SGHTA and CDR2 FQGNSA. This CDR3 contains 17 residues. CDR3: CASSLTGRSGSNQPQHF. The CDR3 DNA is TGTGCCAGCAGCTTAACAGGCCGCAGCGGGAGCAATCAGCCCCAGCATTTT. The whole variable domain, filled in from reference TRBV7-2 and TRBJ1-5, reads GAGVSQSPSNKVTEKGKDVELRCDPISGHTALYWYRQSLGQGLEFLIYFQGNSAPDKSGLPSDRFSAERTGGSVSTLTIQRTQQEDSAVYLCASSLTGRSGSNQPQHFGDGTRLSIL.

This clone was detected a few times. V is TRBV7-9 and J is TRBJ1-5, with TRBD1 as a possible D gene (5 bases). The V end lost 5 bases, the J end lost 2 bases, and 19 bases lay between the germline ends. Germline CDR1 reads SEHNR; CDR2 reads FQNEAQ (reference sequence). The CDR3 spans 17 residues. The CDR3 loop reads CASSPGGTPRGNQPQHF. CDR3 DNA sequence: TGTGCCAGCAGCCCTGGGGGGACGCCTCGGGGCAATCAGCCCCAGCATTTT.

This clone was seen a few times. The J gene is TRBJ1-5, the V gene TRBV6-5, with TRBD1 matching over 7 bases. There are 15 residues in the CDR3. Germline CDR1 is MNHEY and CDR2 is SVGAGI. Trimming cost V 0 bases and J 7 bases; bases outside gene matches: 6. The CDR3: CASSYSGGRGQPQHF. For the CDR3, the DNA is TGTGCCAGCAGTTACTCAGGGGGCCGGGGGCAGCCCCAGCATTTT.

The gene calls are TRBV9 and TRBJ2-5, with D perhaps TRBD2 (7 bases). CDR1 and CDR2 from the germline V gene are SGDLS and YYNGEE. The germline V and J ends were trimmed by 4 bases and 4 bases, with 14 bases remaining between them. This CDR3 comprises 14 residues. The CDR3 DNA is TGTGCCAGCAGCCCCATCGCGGGGGCAGAGACCCAGTACTTC. This translates into CASSPIAGAETQYF.

The chain has TRBV2 and TRBJ1-2, with TRBD1 matching 9 bases. This CDR3 is built from 16 residues. After removal of 2 bases from V and 6 bases from J, the junction contained 10 bases not matched to a gene. Per the germline V gene, CDR1 is SNHLY and CDR2 is FYNNEI. DNA of the CDR3: TGTGCCAGCAGTGAAAGGGCCGGGACAGGGAGGGATGGCTACACCTTC. This codes for CASSERAGTGRDGYTF.

CDR3 residues: CASSLRGGIGTEAFF. In DNA, the CDR3 is TGTGCCAGCAGCTTAAGGGGAGGGATAGGCACTGAAGCTTTCTTT. The chain is built from TRBV7-2 and TRBJ1-1, with D perhaps matching TRBD1 (5 bases). The V gene's germline CDR1 is SGHTA and CDR2 FQGNSA. The CDR3 covers 15 residues. V lost 2 bases and J 4 bases, leaving 14 bases between the germline ends.

The genes are TRBV4-2 and TRBJ2-3; 16 bases match TRBD2. Losses at the gene ends were 4 bases for V and 4 bases for J; bases not matched to a gene: 11. From germline, CDR1 is LGHNA and CDR2 YNFKEQ. This CDR3 comprises 19 residues. This CDR3 reads CASSPAIGTSGGAPDTQYF. CDR3 DNA: TGTGCCAGCAGCCCAGCGATTGGGACTAGCGGGGGGGCCCCAGATACGCAGTATTTT.

The V gene is TRBV10-1, the J gene TRBJ2-7; TRBD1 aligns across 10 bases. The ends lost 6 bases at V and 3 bases at J; junction bases unmatched: 2. The CDR3 contains 13 residues. Per germline, CDR1 WNHNN and CDR2 SYGVQD (reference sequence). CDR3 sequence reads: CASSRDRGYEQYF. In DNA form, the CDR3 reads TGCGCCAGCAGCCGGGACAGGGGCTACGAGCAGTACTTC.

The V call is TRBV5-1, the J call TRBJ2-6; a possible D gene is TRBD1 (6 bases). Trimming pared 4 bases from V and 0 bases from J, leaving 14 bases between. The CDR3 runs to 17 residues. Germline CDR1 and CDR2: SGHRS and YFSETQ. CDR3 sequence (DNA): TGCGCCAGCAGCCCGAACACAGGGAACTCTGGGGCCAACGTCCTGACTTTC. Translation gives CASSPNTGNSGANVLTF.